The sequence of this TCR beta chain was determined in a study of CD8 T cells in Susac syndrome. The sequenced target, TCR beta, came from blood CD8+ and CD4+ T cells. Negative isolation yielded the CD8+ and CD4+ T cells, while FACS enriched the TEMRA cells. Random-hexamer reverse transcription was applied to roughly 0.5 to 1 ug RNA. An immunoSEQ multiplex PCR generated amplified TCR beta CDR3 products spanning 54 Vbeta and 13 Jbeta. TCRdb re-called the immunoSEQ multiplex PCR reads through MiXCR, storing one row per CDR3 protein. The profile shows 130,000 or so distinct CDR3 sequences, under 95% of them singletons. About this clonotype: Its antigen is as yet unknown.

Regarding the study as a whole: The TCR sequencing and HLA analysis in the study involved a relatively small number of individuals, as the study acknowledged.

The V gene's germline CDR1 is MGHRA and CDR2 YSYEKL. Trimming stripped 0 bases from V and 2 bases from J, with 10 bases between. The CDR3 extends over 15 amino acids. The V gene is TRBV4-1, the J gene TRBJ1-2, with D possibly matching TRBD1 (6 bases). This clonotype was sampled from a human donor with multiple sclerosis. The sample comprised CD8+ T cells from PBMCs. CDR3 residues: CASSQDPGQNYGYTF. DNA of the CDR3: TGCGCCAGCAGCCAAGATCCAGGACAGAACTATGGCTACACCTTC.